These T cell receptor beta chains were read from a single sample in a study of blood T cell repertoires in COVID-19. Some clones are missing from TCRdb's copy, which holds only in-frame ones; the method was immunoSEQ multiplex PCR. Of about 160,000 clones listed, under 95% were seen once; the top ten hold about 2.5%. Material for sequencing was peripheral blood. These receptors originate from a man between 18 and 35 years old with acute or convalescent COVID-19. Both conserved end residues are part of each CDR3. The D gene is left open where the match is weak. Some rows have no size entry. The others give once, few or many, or a class for an expanded clone.

>13|.|TRBV5-6|TRBJ2-1|.
CASSAGLYNEQFF
TGTGCCAGCAGCGCCGGACTCTACAATGAGCAGTTCTTC
>13|.|TRBV2|TRBJ2-7|TRBD1
CASSEDGTDEQYF
TGTGCCAGCAGTGAAGATGGGACAGACGAGCAGTACTTC
>14|.|TRBV27|TRBJ1-1|.
CASSFRVYGTEAFF
TGTGCCAGCAGTTTTCGGGTTTACGGCACTGAAGCTTTCTTT
>15|.|TRBV7-2|TRBJ1-2|TRBD1
CASRELGTAREGYTF
TGTGCCAGCAGGGAACTAGGGACAGCCAGAGAGGGCTACACCTTC
>15|.|TRBV14|TRBJ1-1|.
CASSELTGPNTEAFF
TGTGCCAGCAGCGAGCTGACAGGTCCGAACACTGAAGCTTTCTTT
>17|.|TRBV23-1|TRBJ2-7|.
CASRYSGDSPTKGEQYF
TGCGCCAGCCGTTACTCGGGGGACAGCCCCACGAAGGGGGAGCAGTACTTC
>17|.|TRBV14|TRBJ1-2|.
CASSQRGGTGLNYGYTF
TGTGCCAGCAGCCAGCGTGGTGGAACCGGACTCAACTATGGCTACACCTTC
>13|.|TRBV29-1|TRBJ2-7|TRBD1
CSAIDRDSYEQYF
TGCAGCGCGATCGACAGGGACTCCTACGAGCAGTACTTC
>15|.|TRBV6-5|TRBJ2-3|.
CASSYRGMITDTQYF
TGTGCCAGCAGTTATAGGGGGATGATTACAGATACGCAGTATTTT
>15|.|TRBV9|TRBJ1-4|.
CASSPQGIPNEKLFF
TGTGCCAGCAGCCCCCAGGGGATCCCTAATGAAAAACTGTTTTTT
>13|.|TRBV9|TRBJ2-1|TRBD2
CASSAQLADEQFF
TGTGCCAGCAGCGCCCAACTAGCGGATGAGCAGTTCTTC
>17|.|TRBV9|TRBJ2-2|.
CASSARSGLLNTGELFF
TGTGCCAGCAGCGCCCGCTCGGGACTCCTTAACACCGGGGAGCTGTTTTTT
>18|.|TRBV19|TRBJ2-4|TRBD2
CASSIGTSGTLAKNIQYF
TGTGCCAGTAGTATCGGGACTAGCGGGACCCTAGCCAAAAACATTCAGTACTTC
>15|.|TRBV18|TRBJ1-4|TRBD1
CASSPRGTGGEKLFF
TGTGCCAGCTCACCGCGGGGGACAGGGGGAGAAAAACTGTTTTTT
>14|.|TRBV29-1|TRBJ1-1|.
CSVTPRGRNTEAFF
TGCAGCGTTACGCCCAGGGGTAGGAACACTGAAGCTTTCTTT
>16|.|TRBV24-1|TRBJ2-5|.
CATSDLLQGAQETQYF
TGTGCCACCAGTGATTTGCTGCAGGGCGCCCAAGAGACCCAGTACTTC
>15|.|TRBV5-1|TRBJ1-5|TRBD1
CASSETGGLNQPQHF
TGCGCCAGCAGCGAGACAGGGGGCCTTAATCAGCCCCAGCATTTT
>15|.|TRBV2|TRBJ1-5|.
CASSERGQRNQPQHF
TGTGCCAGCAGTGAAAGGGGCCAGCGCAATCAGCCCCAGCATTTT
>17|.|TRBV5-1|TRBJ2-3|.
CASSLAAVPGRADTQYF
TGCGCCAGCAGCTTGGCAGCGGTTCCGGGTCGCGCAGATACGCAGTATTTT
>17|once|TRBV5-1|TRBJ2-7|TRBD2
CASSQGLAGESGYEQYF
TGCGCCAGCAGCCAGGGACTAGCGGGAGAGTCTGGCTACGAGCAGTACTTC